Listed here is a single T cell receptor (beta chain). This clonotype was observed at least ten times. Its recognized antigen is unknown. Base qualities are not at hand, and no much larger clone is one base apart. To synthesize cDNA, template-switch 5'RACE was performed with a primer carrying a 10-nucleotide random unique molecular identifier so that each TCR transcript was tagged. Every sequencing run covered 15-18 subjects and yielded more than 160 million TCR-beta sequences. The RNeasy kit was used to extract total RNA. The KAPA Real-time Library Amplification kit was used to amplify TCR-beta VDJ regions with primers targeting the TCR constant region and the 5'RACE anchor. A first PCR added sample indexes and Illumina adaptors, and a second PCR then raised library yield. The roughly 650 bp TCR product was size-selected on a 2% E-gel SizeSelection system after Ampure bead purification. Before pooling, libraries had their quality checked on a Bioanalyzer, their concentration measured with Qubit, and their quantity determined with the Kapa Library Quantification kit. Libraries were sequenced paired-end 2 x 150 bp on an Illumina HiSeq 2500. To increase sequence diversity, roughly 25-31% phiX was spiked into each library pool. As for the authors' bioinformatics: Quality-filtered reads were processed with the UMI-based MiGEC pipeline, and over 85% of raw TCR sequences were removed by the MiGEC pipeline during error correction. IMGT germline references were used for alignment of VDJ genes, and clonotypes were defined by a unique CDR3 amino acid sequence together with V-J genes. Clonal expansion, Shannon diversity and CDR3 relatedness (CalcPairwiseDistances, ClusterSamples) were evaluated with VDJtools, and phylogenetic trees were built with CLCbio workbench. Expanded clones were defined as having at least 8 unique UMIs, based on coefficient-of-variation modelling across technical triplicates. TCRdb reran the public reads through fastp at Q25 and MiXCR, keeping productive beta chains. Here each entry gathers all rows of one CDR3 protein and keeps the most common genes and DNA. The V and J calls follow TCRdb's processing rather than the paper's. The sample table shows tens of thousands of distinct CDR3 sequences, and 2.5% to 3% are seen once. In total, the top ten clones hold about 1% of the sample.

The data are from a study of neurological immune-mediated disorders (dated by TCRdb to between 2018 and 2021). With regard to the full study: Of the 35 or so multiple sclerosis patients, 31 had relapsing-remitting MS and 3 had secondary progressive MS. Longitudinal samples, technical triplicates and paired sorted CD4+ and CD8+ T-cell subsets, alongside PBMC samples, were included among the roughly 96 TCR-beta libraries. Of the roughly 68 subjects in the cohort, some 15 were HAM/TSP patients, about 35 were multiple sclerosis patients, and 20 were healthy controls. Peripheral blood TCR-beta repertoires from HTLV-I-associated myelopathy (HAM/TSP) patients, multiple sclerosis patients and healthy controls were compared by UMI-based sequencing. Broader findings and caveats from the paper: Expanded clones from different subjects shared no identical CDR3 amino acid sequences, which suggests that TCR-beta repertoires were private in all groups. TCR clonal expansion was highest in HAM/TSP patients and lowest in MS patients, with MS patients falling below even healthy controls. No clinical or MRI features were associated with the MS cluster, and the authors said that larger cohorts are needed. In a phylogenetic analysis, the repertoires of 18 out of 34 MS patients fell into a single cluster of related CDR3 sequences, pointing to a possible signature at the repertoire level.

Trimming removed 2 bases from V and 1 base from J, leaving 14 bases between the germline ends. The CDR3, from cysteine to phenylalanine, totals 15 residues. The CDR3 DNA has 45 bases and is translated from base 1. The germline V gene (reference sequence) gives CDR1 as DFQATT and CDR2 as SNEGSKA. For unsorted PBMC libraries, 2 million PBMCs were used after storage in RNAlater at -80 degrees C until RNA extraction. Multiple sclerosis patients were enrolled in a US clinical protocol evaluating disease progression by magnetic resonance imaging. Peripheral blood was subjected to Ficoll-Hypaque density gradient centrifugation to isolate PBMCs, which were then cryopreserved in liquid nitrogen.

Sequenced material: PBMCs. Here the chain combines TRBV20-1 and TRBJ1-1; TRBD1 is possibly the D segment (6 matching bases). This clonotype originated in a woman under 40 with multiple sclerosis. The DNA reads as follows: TGCAGTGCTAGAACAACCGGGACACCGAACACTGAAGCTTTCTTT. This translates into CSARTTGTPNTEAFF.